The clone carrying this TCR beta chain has only one observation. Patients of the Seattle cohort, enrolled during active infection, were followed longitudinally. The source of the sample is a study of blood T cell repertoires in COVID-19. Study-level background: Spain, Italy and the United States supplied samples that represented acute and convalescent COVID-19.

Trimming removed 9 bases from V and 0 bases from J; junction bases left unmatched: 12. The length of the CDR3 is 17 residues. Germline V gene sequence: CDR1 SGHRS, CDR2 YFSETQ. The method was immunoSEQ multiplex PCR; TCRdb's version includes in-frame clones alone and lacks a portion of them. The sample lists more than 85,000 clones, around 90% occurring once. The gene calls are TRBV5-1 and TRBJ1-3; TRBD1 matches at 10 bases. Material: peripheral blood. The source of this sequence is a human donor with COVID-19, enrolled during active disease. The donor label of this sample is uncertain. In nucleotides, the CDR3 is TGCGCCAACCGGGACAGGGGTCCACTCTACTCTGGAAACACCATATATTTT. Amino acids: CANRDRGPLYSGNTIYF.